Below are 4 T cell receptor beta chains sequenced from a single sample in a study of cytomegalovirus exposure and HLA in healthy donors. Primers for the PCR totalled 60 Vbeta and 13 Jbeta. Produced via immunoSEQ multiplex PCR; TCRdb's table is partial and in-frame only. Here the sample spans 100,000 to 150,000 clones, approximately 8.6% being singletons. Sequenced input: PBMCs. The receptor source for this set is a middle-aged woman in good health and CMV-seropositive.

This clone was found a few times. The chain employs TRBV27 and TRBJ1-3, with D tentatively TRBD1 (6 bases). The germline CDR1 and CDR2 sequences are MNHEY and SMNVEV (reference sequence). The CDR3 consists of 14 residues. Trimming pared 4 bases from V and 4 bases from J, leaving 11 bases between. CDR3 sequence (DNA): TGTGCCAGCAGTTCTACGGACAGAGGAAACACCATATATTTT. Translating gives CASSSTDRGNTIYF.

This chain uses TRBV7-9 with TRBJ1-1; tentative D call: TRBD1 (6 bases). Looked up from germline, CDR1 is SEHNR and CDR2 is FQNEAQ (reference sequence). Trimming cost V 5 bases and J 5 bases, with 15 bases left between them. The CDR3 loop spans 14 amino acids. The CDR3 bases are TGTGCCAGCAGCCCCCAGGGGCAGGGGACTGAAGCTTTCTTT. Protein product: CASSPQGQGTEAFF. Variable domain in full (rest from reference TRBV7-9 and TRBJ1-1): DTGVSQNPRHKITKRGQNVTFRCDPISEHNRLYWYRQTLGQGPEFLTYFQNEAQLEKSRLLSDRFSAERPKGSFSTLEIQRTEQGDSAMYLCASSPQGQGTEAFFGQGTRLTVV.

This clone was observed a few times. The V call is TRBV7-2, the J call TRBJ1-2; D may be TRBD1 (5 bases). The germline gives CDR1 SGHTA, CDR2 FQGNSA. V was trimmed by 4 bases and J by 4 bases, leaving 10 bases between them. This CDR3 is built from 13 residues. CDR3 DNA sequence: TGTGCCAGCAGCTCTGGACAAGTCTATGGCTACACCTTC. It translates to CASSSGQVYGYTF.

This clone was recorded a few times. The chain links TRBV5-6 to TRBJ1-5, with 9 bases aligning to TRBD1. This CDR3 spans 15 amino acids. Per germline, CDR1 SGHDT and CDR2 YYEEEE. V shed 6 bases, J shed 3 bases, and the junction held 7 bases outside the gene matches. For the CDR3, the DNA is TGTGCCAGCAACGCACAGGGGGCTATCAATCAGCCCCAGCATTTT. Its translation: CASNAQGAINQPQHF.